The rows below give T cell receptor beta chains drawn from one sample of a study of shared clonotypes between healthy human individuals. Assay: immunoSEQ multiplex PCR; the TCRdb copy retains only in-frame clones and omits some. The data contain over a million clones, about three quarters of them singletons. Sequencing was done on a sample of memory CD4+ T cells sorted from blood. These receptor sequences come from a young man in good health. Each CDR3 is given with its conserved first and last residue. A D gene is named only where the DNA matches it firmly. Size tells how often a clone was seen (once, few, many) or the class of an expanded clone, and some rows leave it out.

v_gene,abundance,d_gene,j_gene,CDR3nt,CDR3aa
TRBV6-5,NA,TRBD2,TRBJ2-5,TGTGCCAGCGGGGAGCGGGGACGAAGAGAGACCCAGTACTTC,CASGERGRRETQYF
TRBV4-3,NA,NA,TRBJ1-2,TGCGCCAGCAGCCAAGTGGACGTCGGCTATGGCTACACCTTC,CASSQVDVGYGYTF
TRBV18,NA,TRBD1,TRBJ2-1,TGTGCCAGCTCACTGGGGTGGACAGGGGGCCGTGAGCAGTTCTTC,CASSLGWTGGREQFF
TRBV21-1,NA,NA,TRBJ2-3,TGTGCCAGCATCGGGACCGATACAGATACGCAGTATTTT,CASIGTDTDTQYF
TRBV28,few,TRBD1,TRBJ2-3,TGTGCCAGCAGTCCCGGGACAGGAAGCACAGATACGCAGTATTTT,CASSPGTGSTDTQYF
TRBV10-2,NA,TRBD1,TRBJ1-5,TGCGCCAGCAGTGAGACGGGACAGGATCAGCCCCAGCATTTT,CASSETGQDQPQHF
TRBV5-1,NA,NA,TRBJ2-5,TGCGCCAGCAGCTCCAGGGGGGGCGGAGAGACCCAGTACTTC,CASSSRGGGETQYF
TRBV28,NA,TRBD1,TRBJ1-2,TGTGCCAGCAGAGACAGGGGGCCGGACACCTTC,CASRDRGPDTF
TRBV6-1,NA,NA,TRBJ2-7,TGTGCCAGCACCGACAGGAATATTAGGAACGAGCAGTACTTC,CASTDRNIRNEQYF
TRBV6-5,NA,TRBD2,TRBJ2-3,TGTGCCAGCAGTTATACCCGGGGGGACTACACAGATACGCAGTATTTT,CASSYTRGDYTDTQYF
TRBV5-4,NA,NA,TRBJ2-5,TGTGCCAGCAGCTTGGGCTCCTACCAAGAGACCCAGTACTTC,CASSLGSYQETQYF
TRBV6-5,few,NA,TRBJ1-1,TGTGCCAGCAGTTACCTAGGGGACACTGAAGCTTTCTTT,CASSYLGDTEAFF
TRBV6-1,NA,NA,TRBJ1-1,TGTGCCAGCAGGGAAAGCGAAGCTTTCTTT,CASRESEAFF
TRBV10-3,NA,NA,TRBJ1-2,TGTGCCATCAGTGCCGGTAGTAACTATGGCTACACCTTC,CAISAGSNYGYTF
TRBV7-9,NA,TRBD2,TRBJ2-5,TGTGCCAGCAGCTTAATGGGACTAGCGGGAGTAGAGCAGTACTTC,CASSLMGLAGVEQYF
TRBV5-4,NA,NA,TRBJ2-5,TGTGCCAGCAGCTCAAGGCCGGGAATCCAAGAGACCCAGTACTTC,CASSSRPGIQETQYF
TRBV5-5,NA,TRBD1,TRBJ1-2,TGTGCCAGCAGCCCTAGACAGGGAGGGGAGATTTATGGCTACACCTTC,CASSPRQGGEIYGYTF
TRBV7-9,NA,NA,TRBJ1-1,TGTGCCAGCAGTCCGCGTCGGGGGAACACTGAAGCTTTCTTT,CASSPRRGNTEAFF
TRBV18,NA,TRBD1,TRBJ1-6,TGTGCCAGCTCACCTAGGCAGGGGGTCGAGTCACCCCTCCACTTT,CASSPRQGVESPLHF
TRBV5-6,NA,TRBD2,TRBJ2-1,TGTGCCAGCAGTTCACTAGCGGGCCAGGGTAACAATGAGCAGTTCTTC,CASSSLAGQGNNEQFF
TRBV7-9,NA,NA,TRBJ1-1,TGTGCCAGCAGCCCCGGCCAGGGGTGGAACACTGAAGCTTTCTTT,CASSPGQGWNTEAFF
TRBV5-1,NA,NA,TRBJ1-1,TGCGCCAGCAGCTACCGAGGGGACCCGAACACTGAAGCTTTCTTT,CASSYRGDPNTEAFF
TRBV5-4,NA,NA,TRBJ2-1,TGTGCCAGCAGCCGTACTAGCCCCAATGAGCAGTTCTTC,CASSRTSPNEQFF
TRBV29-1,NA,NA,TRBJ1-2,TGCAGCGTCCAGCCAGGGACTTATGGCTACACCTTC,CSVQPGTYGYTF
TRBV11-2,once,NA,TRBJ2-3,TGTGCCAGCAGCCCGACCTGGGTAGATACGCAGTATTTT,CASSPTWVDTQYF
TRBV15,NA,TRBD2,TRBJ2-5,TGTGCCACCAGCAGAGTGGGTAGCGGGGAGACCCAGTACTTC,CATSRVGSGETQYF
TRBV2,few,TRBD1,TRBJ2-7,TGTGCCAGCAGTAAGGACGGGACAGGGGCTGGGGAGCAGTACTTC,CASSKDGTGAGEQYF
TRBV30,once,NA,TRBJ1-5,TGTGCCTGGAGTCTAGGGGACGATCAGCCCCAGCATTTT,CAWSLGDDQPQHF
TRBV11-2,NA,NA,TRBJ2-1,TGTGCCAGCAGCTTTAGCTTAGGGGGGTCCTACAATGAGCAGTTCTTC,CASSFSLGGSYNEQFF
TRBV27,NA,NA,TRBJ2-5,TGTGCCAGCAGTTTATTACGGGCAGAGACCCAGTACTTC,CASSLLRAETQYF
TRBV10-1,many,NA,TRBJ1-2,TGCGCCAGCTCTCCGGGCGGAAGCTATGGCTACACCTTC,CASSPGGSYGYTF
TRBV28,NA,TRBD2,TRBJ2-6,TGTGCCAGCAGTCAAGTGGGGGCTAGCGGGGTTTCTGGGGCCAACGTCCTGACTTTC,CASSQVGASGVSGANVLTF
TRBV5-1,NA,NA,TRBJ2-5,TGCGCCAGCAGTCCCGACCGGGAGACCCAGTACTTC,CASSPDRETQYF
TRBV4-2,NA,TRBD2,TRBJ2-3,TGTGCCAGCACCGCTCGCGGGGGGGCGGCAGATACGCAGTATTTT,CASTARGGAADTQYF
TRBV6-1,NA,TRBD1,TRBJ1-5,TGTGCCAGCAGTGAAGGACAGGGCTTTCAGCCCCAGCATTTT,CASSEGQGFQPQHF
TRBV5-4,NA,TRBD2,TRBJ2-4,TGTGCCAGCGGACCACCGGGACTAACCGACATTCAGTACTTC,CASGPPGLTDIQYF
TRBV7-9,NA,NA,TRBJ2-5,TGTGCCAGCAGCTTAGGGCCCCTCCAAGAGACCCAGTACTTC,CASSLGPLQETQYF
TRBV11-2,NA,NA,TRBJ2-1,TGTGCCAGCAGCTTGGCGGTGGGATCCTACAATGAGCAGTTCTTC,CASSLAVGSYNEQFF
TRBV2,NA,NA,TRBJ1-2,TGTGCCAGCAACATACAGGGAGGCTATGGCTACACCTTC,CASNIQGGYGYTF
TRBV5-1,NA,TRBD1,TRBJ1-4,TGCGCCAGCAGCCGGACAGGGACTAATGAAAAACTGTTTTTT,CASSRTGTNEKLFF
TRBV2,NA,NA,TRBJ2-7,TGTGCCAGCAGTCCGGACGGGAGCTCCTACGAGCAGTACTTC,CASSPDGSSYEQYF
TRBV25-1,few,NA,TRBJ2-7,TGTGCCAGCAGTGATTTGGGCTACGAGCAGTACTTC,CASSDLGYEQYF
TRBV2,once,NA,TRBJ2-1,TGTGCCAGCAGTGGTGGAAGCTCCTACAATGAGCAGTTCTTC,CASSGGSSYNEQFF
TRBV10-3,NA,NA,TRBJ1-3,TGTGCCACTACAGCTTCTGGAAACACCATATATTTT,CATTASGNTIYF
TRBV7-9,NA,TRBD2,TRBJ2-2,TGTGCCAGCGCCACTAGCGGGGACAACACCGGGGAGCTGTTTTTT,CASATSGDNTGELFF
TRBV5-4,NA,NA,TRBJ1-4,TGTGCCAGCAGCGTTCAGGGCCCAGTGGAAAAACTGTTTTTT,CASSVQGPVEKLFF
TRBV29-1,NA,NA,TRBJ2-1,TGCAGCGTTTCCGAGGGTGGAAATGAGCAGTTCTTC,CSVSEGGNEQFF
TRBV5-6,NA,NA,TRBJ2-7,TGTGCCAGCAGCTTGGGCATGGCGGGCTCGACCTACGAGCAGTACTTC,CASSLGMAGSTYEQYF
TRBV5-5,NA,NA,TRBJ1-5,TGTGCCAGCAGCTTGGGGGAGGCGGGGATCGAGCCCCAGCATTTT,CASSLGEAGIEPQHF
TRBV7-9,NA,TRBD2,TRBJ2-1,TGTGCCAGCAGCTCCTTTCTAGCGGGGGGAAAATACAATGAGCAGTTCTTC,CASSSFLAGGKYNEQFF
TRBV18,NA,NA,TRBJ2-7,TGTGCCAGCTCACCAGCGGAGGGTGGCGAGCAGTACTTC,CASSPAEGGEQYF
TRBV7-3,NA,TRBD2,TRBJ2-3,TGTGCCAGCAGCTCTACTAGCGGGGGGGCCAGAGATACGCAGTATTTT,CASSSTSGGARDTQYF
TRBV2,few,TRBD1,TRBJ2-7,TGTGCCAGCAGTGAGGGGCAGGGGGCGCCTTCGGACGAGCAGTACTTC,CASSEGQGAPSDEQYF
TRBV6-1,NA,TRBD1,TRBJ2-7,TGTGCCAGCAGTGAAGGGGGACAGGGGATACCTTGGGCGCAGTACTTC,CASSEGGQGIPWAQYF
TRBV5-5,NA,NA,TRBJ1-1,TGTGCCAGCAGCTTGGACAGGCAGTACACTGAAGCTTTCTTT,CASSLDRQYTEAFF